The TCR beta chain under discussion was sequenced for a study of CD8 T cells in Susac syndrome. An amount of RNA that ranged from about 0.45 to 1 ug was reverse transcribed with random hexamers. TCRdb recomputed calls from the immunoSEQ multiplex PCR reads with MiXCR, one row per CDR3 protein. The data show 130,000 to 150,000 distinct CDR3 sequences, 90% to 97% seen once. Sequenced: CD4+ T cells from PBMCs. The sequence was obtained from a human donor with Susac syndrome.

The CDR3 here is CSAREGTSANTDTQYF. The CDR3 DNA sequence: TGCAGTGCCCGAGAGGGGACTAGCGCCAACACAGATACGCAGTATTTT. The V gene is TRBV20-1, the J gene TRBJ2-3, with 10 bases aligning to TRBD2. Germline CDR1 DFQATT, CDR2 SNEGSKA (reference sequence). This CDR3 has 16 amino acids. The V and J ends lost 6 bases and 2 bases, in that order; junction bases with no gene match: 11.